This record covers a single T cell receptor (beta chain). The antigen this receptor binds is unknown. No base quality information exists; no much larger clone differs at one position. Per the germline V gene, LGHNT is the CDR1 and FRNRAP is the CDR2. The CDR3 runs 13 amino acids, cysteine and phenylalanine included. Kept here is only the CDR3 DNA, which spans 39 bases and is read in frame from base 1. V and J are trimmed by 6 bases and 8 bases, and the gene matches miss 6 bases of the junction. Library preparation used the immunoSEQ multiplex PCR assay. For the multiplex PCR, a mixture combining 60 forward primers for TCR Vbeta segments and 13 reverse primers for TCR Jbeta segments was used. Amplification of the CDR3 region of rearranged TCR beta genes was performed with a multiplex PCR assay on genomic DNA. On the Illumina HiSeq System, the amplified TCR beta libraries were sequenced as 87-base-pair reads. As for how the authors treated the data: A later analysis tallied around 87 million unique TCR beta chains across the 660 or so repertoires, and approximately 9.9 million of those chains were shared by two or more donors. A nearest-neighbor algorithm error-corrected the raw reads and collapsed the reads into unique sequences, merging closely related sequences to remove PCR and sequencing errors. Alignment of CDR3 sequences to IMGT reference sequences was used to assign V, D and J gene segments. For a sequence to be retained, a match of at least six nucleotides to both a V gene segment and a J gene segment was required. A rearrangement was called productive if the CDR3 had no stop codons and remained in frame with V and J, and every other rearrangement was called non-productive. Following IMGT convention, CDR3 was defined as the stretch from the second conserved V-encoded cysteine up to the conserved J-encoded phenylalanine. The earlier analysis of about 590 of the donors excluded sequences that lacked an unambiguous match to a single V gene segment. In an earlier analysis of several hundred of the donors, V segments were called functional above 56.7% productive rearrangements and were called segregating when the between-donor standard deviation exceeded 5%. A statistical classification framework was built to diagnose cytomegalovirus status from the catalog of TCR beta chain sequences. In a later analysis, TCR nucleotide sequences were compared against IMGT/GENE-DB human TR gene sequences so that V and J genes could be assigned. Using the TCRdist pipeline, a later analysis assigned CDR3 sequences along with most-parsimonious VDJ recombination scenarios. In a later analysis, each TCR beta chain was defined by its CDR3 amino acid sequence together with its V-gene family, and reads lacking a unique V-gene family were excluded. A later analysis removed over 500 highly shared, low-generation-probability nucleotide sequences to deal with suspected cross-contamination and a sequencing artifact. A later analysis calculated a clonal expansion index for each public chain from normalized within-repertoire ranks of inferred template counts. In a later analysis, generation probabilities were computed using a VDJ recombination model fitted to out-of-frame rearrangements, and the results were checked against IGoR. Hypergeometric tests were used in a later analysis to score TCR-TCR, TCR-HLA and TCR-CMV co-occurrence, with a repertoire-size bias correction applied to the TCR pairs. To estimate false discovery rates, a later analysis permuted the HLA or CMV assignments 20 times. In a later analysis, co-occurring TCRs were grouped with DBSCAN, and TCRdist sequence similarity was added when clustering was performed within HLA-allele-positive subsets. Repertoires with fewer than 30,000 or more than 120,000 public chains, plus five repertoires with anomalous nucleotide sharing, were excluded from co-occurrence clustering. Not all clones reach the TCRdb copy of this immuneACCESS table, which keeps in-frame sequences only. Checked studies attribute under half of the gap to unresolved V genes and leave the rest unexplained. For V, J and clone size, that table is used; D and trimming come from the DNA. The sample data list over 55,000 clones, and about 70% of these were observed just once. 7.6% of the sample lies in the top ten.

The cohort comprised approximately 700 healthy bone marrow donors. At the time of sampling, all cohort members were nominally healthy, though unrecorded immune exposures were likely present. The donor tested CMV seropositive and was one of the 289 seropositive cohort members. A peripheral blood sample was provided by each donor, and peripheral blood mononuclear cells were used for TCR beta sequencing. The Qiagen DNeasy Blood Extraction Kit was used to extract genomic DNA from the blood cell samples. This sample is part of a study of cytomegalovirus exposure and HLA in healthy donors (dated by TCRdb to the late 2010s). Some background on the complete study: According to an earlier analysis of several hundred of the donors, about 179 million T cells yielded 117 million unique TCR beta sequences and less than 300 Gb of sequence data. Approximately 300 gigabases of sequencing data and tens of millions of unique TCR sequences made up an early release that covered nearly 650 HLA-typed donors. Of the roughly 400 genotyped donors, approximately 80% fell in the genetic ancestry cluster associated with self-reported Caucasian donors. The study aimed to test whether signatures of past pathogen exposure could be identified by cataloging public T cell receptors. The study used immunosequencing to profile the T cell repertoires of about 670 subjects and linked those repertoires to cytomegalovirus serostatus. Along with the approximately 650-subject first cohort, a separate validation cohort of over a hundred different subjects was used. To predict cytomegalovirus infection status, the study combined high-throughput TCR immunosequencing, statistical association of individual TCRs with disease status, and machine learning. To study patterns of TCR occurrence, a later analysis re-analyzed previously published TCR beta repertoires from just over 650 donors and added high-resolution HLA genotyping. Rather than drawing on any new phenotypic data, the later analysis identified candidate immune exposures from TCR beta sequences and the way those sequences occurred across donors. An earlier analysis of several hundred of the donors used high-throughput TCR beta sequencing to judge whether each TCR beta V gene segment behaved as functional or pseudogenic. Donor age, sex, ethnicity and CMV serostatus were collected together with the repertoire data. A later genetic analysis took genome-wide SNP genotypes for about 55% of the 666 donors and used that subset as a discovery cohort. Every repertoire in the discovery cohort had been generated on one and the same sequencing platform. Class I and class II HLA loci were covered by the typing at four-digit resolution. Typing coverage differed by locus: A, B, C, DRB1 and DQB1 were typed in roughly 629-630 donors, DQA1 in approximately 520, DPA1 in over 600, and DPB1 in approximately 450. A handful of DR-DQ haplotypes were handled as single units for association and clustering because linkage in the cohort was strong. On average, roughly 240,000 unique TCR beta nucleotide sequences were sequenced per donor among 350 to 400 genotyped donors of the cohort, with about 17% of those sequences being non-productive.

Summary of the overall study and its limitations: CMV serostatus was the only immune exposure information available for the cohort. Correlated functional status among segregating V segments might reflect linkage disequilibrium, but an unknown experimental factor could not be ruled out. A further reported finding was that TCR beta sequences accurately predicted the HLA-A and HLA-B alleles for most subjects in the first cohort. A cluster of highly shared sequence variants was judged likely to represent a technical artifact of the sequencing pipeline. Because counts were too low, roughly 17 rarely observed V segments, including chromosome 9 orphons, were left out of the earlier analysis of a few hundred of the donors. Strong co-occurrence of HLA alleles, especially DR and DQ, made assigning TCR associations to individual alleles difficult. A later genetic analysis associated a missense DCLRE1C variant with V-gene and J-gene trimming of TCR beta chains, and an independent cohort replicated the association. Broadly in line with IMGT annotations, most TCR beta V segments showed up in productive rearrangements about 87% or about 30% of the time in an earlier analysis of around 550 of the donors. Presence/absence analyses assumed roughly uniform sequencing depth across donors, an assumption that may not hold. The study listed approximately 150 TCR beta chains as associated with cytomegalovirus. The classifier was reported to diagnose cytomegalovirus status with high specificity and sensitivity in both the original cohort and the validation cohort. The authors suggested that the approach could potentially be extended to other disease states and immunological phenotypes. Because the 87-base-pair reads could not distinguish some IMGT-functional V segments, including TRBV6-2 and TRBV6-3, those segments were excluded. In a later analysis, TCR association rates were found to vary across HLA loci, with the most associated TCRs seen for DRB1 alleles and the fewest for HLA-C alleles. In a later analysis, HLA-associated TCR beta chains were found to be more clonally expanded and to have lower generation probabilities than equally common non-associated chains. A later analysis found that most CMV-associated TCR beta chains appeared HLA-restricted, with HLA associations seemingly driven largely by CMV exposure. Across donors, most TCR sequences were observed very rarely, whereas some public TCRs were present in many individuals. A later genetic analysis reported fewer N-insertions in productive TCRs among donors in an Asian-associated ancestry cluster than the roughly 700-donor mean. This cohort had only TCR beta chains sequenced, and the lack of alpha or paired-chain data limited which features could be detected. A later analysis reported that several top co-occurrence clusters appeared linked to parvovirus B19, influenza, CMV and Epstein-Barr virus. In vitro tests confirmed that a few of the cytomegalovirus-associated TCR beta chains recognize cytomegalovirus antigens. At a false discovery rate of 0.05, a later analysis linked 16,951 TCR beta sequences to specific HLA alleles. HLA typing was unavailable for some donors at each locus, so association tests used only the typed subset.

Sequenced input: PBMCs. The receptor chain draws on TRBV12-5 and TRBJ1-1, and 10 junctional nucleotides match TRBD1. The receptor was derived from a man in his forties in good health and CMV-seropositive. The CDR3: CASGPGTGVEAFF. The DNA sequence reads TGTGCTAGTGGCCCCGGGACAGGGGTCGAAGCTTTCTTT.